Listed below are T cell receptor beta chains from one sample, sequenced in a study of T-cell memory formation after mild COVID-19. TCRdb redid the calling of the 5' RACE reads with MiXCR, one entry per CDR3 protein. The sample has some 160,000 distinct CDR3 sequences, about 28% seen once; the top ten hold more than 10%. The source material was PBMCs or a T cell subset sorted from them (not recorded which). All receptors come from an adult woman who had mild COVID-19 (a few samples of this study predate the infection). Cell type and time point are not known. CDR3s include the opening cysteine and the closing phenylalanine or tryptophan. A D gene is named only where the DNA matches it firmly. A clone size is listed for some rows: how often the clone was seen (once, few, many), or a class if it is expanded.

>TRBV5-1|few|TRBJ2-3|TRBD2
CASSKDGLAGTDTQYF
TGCGCCAGCAGCAAAGATGGACTAGCGGGGACAGATACGCAGTATTTT
>TRBV4-3|few|TRBJ2-3|.
CASSPATGHTDTQYF
TGCGCCAGCAGCCCCGCCACGGGACACACAGATACGCAGTATTTT
>TRBV19|few|TRBJ2-7|TRBD1
CASSWTGSSTYEQYF
TGTGCCAGTAGCTGGACAGGGAGTAGCACCTACGAGCAGTACTTC
>TRBV5-5|.|TRBJ2-7|.
CASSLALQLYEQYF
TGTGCCAGCAGCTTAGCCCTGCAGCTCTACGAGCAGTACTTC
>TRBV7-9|few|TRBJ2-3|.
CASSLIGVDTQYF
TGTGCCAGCAGCTTAATTGGGGTAGATACGCAGTATTTT
>TRBV19|.|TRBJ2-5|TRBD2
CASSKDSSGAFPTGTQYF
TGTGCCAGTAGCAAAGATTCTAGCGGGGCCTTCCCGACGGGGACCCAGTACTTC
>TRBV20-1|few|TRBJ1-2|.
CSAREGGLYGYTF
TGCAGTGCTAGGGAGGGGGGCCTCTATGGCTACACCTTC
>TRBV7-6|.|TRBJ2-1|TRBD2
CASKRGLAGGTSYNEQFF
TGTGCCAGCAAGAGGGGACTAGCGGGGGGTACCTCCTACAATGAGCAGTTCTTC
>TRBV20-1|few|TRBJ1-4|TRBD1
CSARPNPGQSEKLFF
TGCAGTGCTAGACCTAATCCGGGACAGAGTGAAAAACTGTTTTTT
>TRBV19|.|TRBJ1-2|.
CASSTPLGDGDYGYTF
TGTGCCAGTAGTACACCACTAGGAGACGGAGACTATGGCTACACCTTC
>TRBV18|few|TRBJ2-7|.
CASSPGAAIYEQYF
TGTGCCAGCTCACCAGGGGCTGCCATCTACGAGCAGTACTTC
>TRBV7-2|.|TRBJ2-7|TRBD2
CASSLERASGVTYEQYF
TGTGCCAGCAGCTTAGAACGGGCTAGCGGGGTCACCTACGAGCAGTACTTC
>TRBV11-2|.|TRBJ2-1|TRBD2
CASSLGGGRPPYNEQFF
TGTGCCAGCAGCTTAGGGGGCGGGAGGCCTCCCTACAATGAGCAGTTCTTC
>TRBV7-6|.|TRBJ2-3|TRBD2
CASSHDSGGRVSTDTQYF
TGTGCCAGCAGCCACGATTCCGGGGGGAGGGTCAGCACAGATACGCAGTATTTT
>TRBV5-1|.|TRBJ2-1|.
CASSEPTDNEQFF
TGCGCCAGCAGCGAACCGACGGACAATGAGCAGTTCTTC
>TRBV9|few|TRBJ2-1|TRBD2
CASSVASSGRSAEQFF
TGTGCCAGCAGCGTAGCTAGTAGCGGGAGAAGTGCTGAGCAGTTCTTC
>TRBV6-5|few|TRBJ2-3|.
CASREGPPLPTDTQYF
TGTGCCAGCAGAGAGGGACCTCCCTTGCCCACAGATACGCAGTATTTT
>TRBV5-1|few|TRBJ1-4|.
CASSSPEGGEKLFF
TGCGCCAGCAGCTCTCCCGAGGGGGGCGAAAAACTGTTTTTT
>TRBV23-1|few|TRBJ2-1|.
CASSQPFRGARHNEQFF
TGCGCCAGCAGTCAACCTTTCAGGGGCGCCCGGCACAATGAGCAGTTCTTC
>TRBV7-2|few|TRBJ2-7|.
CASSPGWGLEQYF
TGTGCCAGCAGCCCCGGTTGGGGGCTCGAGCAGTACTTC
>TRBV7-9|few|TRBJ2-7|.
CASSLRGYEQYF
TGTGCCAGCAGCTTAAGAGGGTACGAGCAGTACTTC
>TRBV5-1|many|TRBJ2-2|.
CASSSEQGLTGELFF
TGCGCCAGCAGCTCCGAGCAGGGGCTCACCGGGGAGCTGTTTTTT
>TRBV20-1|.|TRBJ2-5|.
CSARPRQRLYQETQYF
TGCAGTGCTAGGCCTAGACAGAGACTGTACCAAGAGACCCAGTACTTC
>TRBV27|few|TRBJ2-7|TRBD2
CASSLLAGYYEQYF
TGTGCCAGCAGTTTGCTAGCGGGTTACTACGAGCAGTACTTC
>TRBV6-2/TRBV6-3|.|TRBJ1-2|TRBD1
CASSSTARERTGNYGYTF
TGTGCCAGCAGTTCTACGGCCCGGGAAAGGACAGGGAACTATGGCTACACCTTC
>TRBV7-9|once|TRBJ1-5|.
CASTLGGSNQPQHF
TGTGCCAGCACTTTGGGCGGAAGCAATCAGCCCCAGCATTTT
>TRBV7-3|few|TRBJ2-1|.
CASSLRMASSEQFF
TGTGCCAGCAGCTTAAGGATGGCTAGCTCTGAGCAGTTCTTC
>TRBV6-6|.|TRBJ2-1|.
CASSYGSEQFF
TGTGCCAGCAGTTACGGGAGTGAGCAGTTCTTC
>TRBV7-2|few|TRBJ2-7|.
CASSLDWDTTKYF
TGTGCCAGCAGCTTAGATTGGGATACAACAAAGTACTTC
>TRBV24-1|few|TRBJ2-1|TRBD2
CATSRTSGTRNEQFF
TGTGCCACCTCCAGGACTAGCGGCACACGGAATGAGCAGTTCTTC
>TRBV14|.|TRBJ2-3|.
CASSQLGPPSTDTQYF
TGTGCCAGCAGCCAGTTAGGCCCTCCTAGCACAGATACGCAGTATTTT
>TRBV20-1|.|TRBJ2-1|TRBD2
CSASRASGYNEQFF
TGCAGTGCTAGTCGGGCTAGCGGCTACAATGAGCAGTTCTTC
>TRBV9|.|TRBJ1-5|.
CASSVGHRDNQPQHF
TGTGCCAGCAGCGTAGGTCACAGGGACAATCAGCCCCAGCATTTT
>TRBV6-5|.|TRBJ1-2|.
CASTLGSNYGYTF
TGTGCCAGCACCCTCGGGTCTAACTATGGCTACACCTTC
>TRBV14|.|TRBJ2-2|.
CASSRGNTGELFF
TGTGCCAGCAGCCGGGGTAACACCGGGGAGCTGTTTTTT
>TRBV12-3/TRBV12-4|.|TRBJ2-3|.
CASSLKDITDTQYF
TGTGCCAGCAGTTTAAAAGACATCACAGATACGCAGTATTTT
>TRBV12-3/TRBV12-4|.|TRBJ2-7|TRBD2
CASSLGSGRLSEQYF
TGTGCCAGCAGTTTAGGTAGCGGGAGACTCTCCGAGCAGTACTTC
>TRBV4-3|.|TRBJ2-7|.
CASSQGLVGYEQYF
TGCGCCAGCAGCCAAGGGTTGGTGGGCTACGAGCAGTACTTC
>TRBV12-3/TRBV12-4|.|TRBJ2-7|TRBD2
CASSIAGRTAYEQYF
TGTGCCAGCAGTATAGCGGGAAGAACGGCCTACGAGCAGTACTTC
>TRBV27|.|TRBJ2-3|.
CASSSPGFWSDTQYF
TGTGCCAGCAGTTCACCAGGTTTCTGGTCAGATACGCAGTATTTT
>TRBV18|.|TRBJ2-7|.
CASSPPSAEQYF
TGTGCCAGCTCACCTCCCAGCGCCGAGCAGTACTTC
>TRBV15|few|TRBJ2-2|.
CATSSSGELFF
TGTGCCACCAGCAGTAGCGGGGAGCTGTTTTTT
>TRBV11-2|many|TRBJ2-4|TRBD2
CASSSTSGRKYF
TGTGCCAGCAGCTCAACTAGCGGGCGGAAGTACTTC
>TRBV13|.|TRBJ1-2|.
CASSLVPGLYTF
TGTGCCAGCAGCTTAGTTCCAGGGCTCTACACCTTC
>TRBV6-5|.|TRBJ1-4|.
CASSYIAGREEKLFF
TGTGCCAGCAGTTACATTGCAGGGCGAGAAGAAAAACTGTTTTTT
>TRBV12-3/TRBV12-4|once|TRBJ2-7|TRBD2
CASRASGRGSYEQYF
TGTGCCAGCAGGGCGAGCGGGAGGGGATCCTACGAGCAGTACTTC
>TRBV29-1|few|TRBJ2-1|TRBD1
CSVRGQGGYNEQFF
TGCAGCGTCCGCGGACAGGGAGGATACAATGAGCAGTTCTTC
>TRBV20-1|.|TRBJ1-5|.
CSARRAPDRNQPQHF
TGCAGTGCTAGAAGGGCGCCAGACCGCAATCAGCCCCAGCATTTT
>TRBV5-1|.|TRBJ2-1|TRBD1
CASSLGGGAESEQFF
TGCGCCAGCAGCTTGGGAGGGGGCGCAGAAAGTGAGCAGTTCTTC
>TRBV19|.|TRBJ1-1|.
CASSTSGRMNTEAFF
TGTGCCAGTAGTACTTCGGGACGGATGAACACTGAAGCTTTCTTT
>TRBV15|few|TRBJ1-5|.
CATSLDRDRNQPQHF
TGTGCCACCAGCTTAGATAGAGATCGGAATCAGCCCCAGCATTTT
>TRBV5-1|.|TRBJ2-4|TRBD1
CASSIRQGAAKNIQYF
TGCGCCAGCAGCATCAGACAGGGGGCGGCCAAAAACATTCAGTACTTC
>TRBV7-7|.|TRBJ2-7|.
CASSAQVDYEQYF
TGTGCTAGCAGCGCTCAGGTGGACTACGAGCAGTACTTC
>TRBV7-9|.|TRBJ1-1|.
CASSFDLDRTEAFF
TGTGCCAGCAGCTTTGATTTAGACCGCACTGAAGCTTTCTTT
>TRBV5-1|.|TRBJ1-2|TRBD1
CASSSQTGASSGYTF
TGCGCCAGCAGCTCTCAGACAGGGGCCTCTTCAGGCTACACCTTC